Listed below are T cell receptor beta chains from one sample, sequenced in a study of T cell repertoires in aging, cancer and after chemotherapy. From the multiplex PCR reads, TCRdb called clonotypes with MiXCR, one entry per CDR3 protein. Of 10,000 to 15,000 distinct CDR3 sequences listed, less than 30% are singletons. Sequenced input: blood. All receptors derive from a human donor with a blood cancer. CDR3s include the opening cysteine and the closing phenylalanine or tryptophan. D genes are given only for firm matches. Size is stated for part of the rows, as once, few or many counts, or as a class when the clone is expanded.

TRBV19	NA	NA	TRBJ2-5	TGTGCCAGTAGTACGAGGGGCCGGGAGACCCAGTACTTC	CASSTRGRETQYF
TRBV6-5	NA	NA	TRBJ1-2	TGTGCCAGCAGCTTGGTTTCGGGGGGTGGCACCTTCAACTATGGCTACACCTTC	CASSLVSGGGTFNYGYTF
TRBV13	NA	medium-sized	TRBJ2-1	TGTGCCAGCAGCCTTCCCCTGCCCAACCGGCGACATGAGCAGTTCTTC	CASSLPLPNRRHEQFF
TRBV6-2/TRBV6-3	NA	NA	TRBJ2-7	TGTGCCAGCATTTTATTGGGGGGCCCAAACTCCTACGAGCAGTACTTC	CASILLGGPNSYEQYF
TRBV5-1	TRBD2	few	TRBJ2-2	TGCGCCAGCAGCCATAGCGGGAGTATTTACACCGGGGAGCTGTTTTTT	CASSHSGSIYTGELFF
TRBV11-2	NA	NA	TRBJ2-5	TGTGCCAGCAGCTTAAGGGGCGGTGGCAGTAAAGAGACCCAGTACTTC	CASSLRGGGSKETQYF
TRBV5-4	NA	NA	TRBJ2-7	TGCGCCAGCAGATCCCCCGGGGGAGGCTGGGAGCAGTACTTC	CASRSPGGGWEQYF
TRBV20-1	NA	NA	TRBJ1-1	TGCAGTGCTAGTGGGGGCCTTGGAGCTTTCTTT	CSASGGLGAFF
TRBV6-5	NA	few	TRBJ2-7	TGTGCCAGCACCTCCCCAAGGAGGGTAAGCGAGCAGTACTTC	CASTSPRRVSEQYF
TRBV30	NA	few	TRBJ1-1	TGTGCCTGGACCTCAGAGATGAACACTGAAGCTTTCTTT	CAWTSEMNTEAFF
TRBV30	NA	NA	TRBJ1-6	TGTGCCTGGGTCCAACGCGGGGCCTCCTATAATTCACCCCTCCACTTT	CAWVQRGASYNSPLHF
TRBV5-6	TRBD1	NA	TRBJ2-5	TGTGCCAGCAGCCTCTACCGGACAGGGGAAGAGACCCAGTACTTC	CASSLYRTGEETQYF
TRBV20-1	TRBD1	NA	TRBJ1-2	TGCAGTGCTACCCAGGGGGGTTTCAGCTATGGCTACACCTTC	CSATQGGFSYGYTF
TRBV13	NA	few	TRBJ1-2	TGTGCCAGCAGCTCCAATCCAGGGGACACCAACTATGGCTACACCTTC	CASSSNPGDTNYGYTF
TRBV6-4	TRBD2	few	TRBJ2-1	TGTGCCAGCAGTGCCCAGGGACTAGCGGGTTACAATGAGCAGTTCTTC	CASSAQGLAGYNEQFF
TRBV6-5	NA	medium-sized	TRBJ2-1	TGTGCCAGGCAGGCTATAGCGGCCCTTTACAATGAGCAGTTCTTC	CARQAIAALYNEQFF
TRBV10-3	TRBD1	NA	TRBJ1-4	TGTGCCATCAGTGCCGCAAACAGGGGGTCGAATGAAAAACTGTTTTTT	CAISAANRGSNEKLFF
TRBV2	NA	NA	TRBJ1-4	TGTGCCAGCAGAAAAGGTCCGAATGAAAAACTGTTTTTT	CASRKGPNEKLFF
TRBV6-6	NA	medium-sized	TRBJ2-2	TGTGCCAGCAGTACGGCGAACACCGGGGAGCTGTTTTTT	CASSTANTGELFF
TRBV20-1	NA	NA	TRBJ2-2	TGCAGTGCTAGAGGATACTGGCAGGGTGTCACCGGGGAGCTGTTTTTT	CSARGYWQGVTGELFF
TRBV15	TRBD2	many	TRBJ2-1	TGTGCCACCAGCGAGGAGGGGGGACTAGCGGGAGGAAGCTCCTACAATGAGCAGTTCTTC	CATSEEGGLAGGSSYNEQFF
TRBV19	TRBD2	medium-sized	TRBJ2-3	TGTGCCAGTAGTGAGGGACTACGTACGAGCACAGATACGCAGTATTTT	CASSEGLRTSTDTQYF
TRBV12-3/TRBV12-4	TRBD1	medium-sized	TRBJ1-4	TGTGCCAGCAGCCAGAGGACAGGGGGCAGTGAAAAACTGTTTTTT	CASSQRTGGSEKLFF
TRBV20-1	NA	NA	TRBJ2-3	TGCAGTGCTAGAGGTGTTTTCCTAAGCGGGAGCACAGATACGCAGTATTTT	CSARGVFLSGSTDTQYF
TRBV19	NA	medium-sized	TRBJ2-1	TGTGCCAGTAGCCCCCCCGGTCTCCACTACAATGAGCAGTTCTTC	CASSPPGLHYNEQFF
TRBV4-3	TRBD2	NA	TRBJ2-2	TGCGCCAGCAGCCAAGGGACGGGGGGGGGGGAGCTGTTTTTT	CASSQGTGGGELFF
TRBV5-6	NA	few	TRBJ1-2	TGTGCCAGCAGCTTGGCGATTGGGGATGGCTACACCTTC	CASSLAIGDGYTF
TRBV20-1	TRBD2	few	TRBJ2-3	TGCAGTGCTAGGGATCGGGCGGGAGGTCCAGATACGCAGTATTTT	CSARDRAGGPDTQYF
TRBV27	TRBD1	many	TRBJ2-7	TGTGCCAGCAGAAGGGACAGGGATCTGCAGCAGTACTTC	CASRRDRDLQQYF
TRBV5-1	NA	NA	TRBJ2-1	TGCGCCAGCAGCTTGGTAAGGGGGTATGAGCAGTTCTTC	CASSLVRGYEQFF
TRBV4-3	NA	few	TRBJ2-7	TGCGCCAGCAGCCAAGAGGCGGACAGCCTCTACGAGCAGTACTTC	CASSQEADSLYEQYF
TRBV7-2	TRBD1	NA	TRBJ1-2	TGTGCCAGCAGCTTAGCGCTTGACAGGGGGCGCTCCAATGGCTACACCTTC	CASSLALDRGRSNGYTF
TRBV6-6	TRBD2	few	TRBJ2-2	TGTGCCAGCAGTCTAGGACTAGCGGGGGGGCCAAGCACCGGGGAGCTGTTTTTT	CASSLGLAGGPSTGELFF
TRBV18	NA	many	TRBJ2-5	TGTGCCAGCTCACCGGAAATGAAAGAGACCCAGTACTTC	CASSPEMKETQYF
TRBV21-1	NA	NA	TRBJ1-3	TGTGCCAGCAGTAGGCGGTCCCGAAACGTCGGGAACACCATATATTTT	CASSRRSRNVGNTIYF
TRBV19	NA	medium-sized	TRBJ1-2	TGTGCCACAGGGACCTGGTCAGATGGCTACACCTTC	CATGTWSDGYTF
TRBV20-1	NA	few	TRBJ1-2	TGCAGTGCCCCCTCGGGCAGGGGTGACTATGGCTACACCTTC	CSAPSGRGDYGYTF
TRBV6-2/TRBV6-3	NA	few	TRBJ1-5	TGTGCCAGCAGTTACTCGAGGGGGGCCGGCAATCAGCCCCAGCATTTT	CASSYSRGAGNQPQHF
TRBV19	TRBD1	medium-sized	TRBJ2-7	TGTGCCAGTAGTCCCGGGACAGTCTACGAGCAGTACTTC	CASSPGTVYEQYF
TRBV12-3/TRBV12-4	TRBD1	NA	TRBJ2-2	TGTGCCAGCAGTTCTCAGCTGGGGACAGGGGGTGTCACCGGGGAGCTGTTTTTT	CASSSQLGTGGVTGELFF
TRBV6-5	NA	medium-sized	TRBJ1-6	TGTGCCAGCAGTTATGGGCCTCATAATTCACCCCTCCACTTT	CASSYGPHNSPLHF
TRBV11-1	NA	NA	TRBJ1-1	TGTGCCAGCACCCCCGCGGGGGCTGAAGCTTTCTTT	CASTPAGAEAFF
TRBV11-1	NA	NA	TRBJ1-1	TGCGCCAGCAGCCAAGATTTGACGTCTATGAACACTGAAGCTTTCTTT	CASSQDLTSMNTEAFF